This TCR beta chain was sequenced in a study of OX40 agonist ivuxolimab in advanced cancers. Study-level background: Patients with prior anti-PD-1, anti-PD-L1 or anti-CTLA-4 therapy were eligible; about 41% had some. Study-wide points: Circulating CD4+ and CD8+ T cells showed clonal expansion by week 6 at 0.1 to 3.0 mg/kg.

Only in-frame clones appear in the TCRdb table, and some are missing; sequencing was by immunoSEQ multiplex PCR. The sample records more than 30,000 clones, about 87% being singletons. For this clone: Its antigen is currently unknown.

V lost 8 bases, J lost 5 bases, and 13 bases stayed unmatched. The CDR3 runs 15 residues. Germline assignment: CDR1 MNHNS and CDR2 SASEGT. This rearrangement joins TRBV6-1 to TRBJ2-3; 7 nucleotides agree with TRBD2. Sequences were derived from CD4+ or CD8+ T cells sorted from blood, sampled in a trial of the OX40 agonist ivuxolimab. This TCR was recovered from an adult with an advanced solid tumor such as melanoma, head and neck, liver or kidney cancer. The DNA for the CDR3 is TGTGCCAGCGGAGTTTGGGGAGGGGTAGGAGATACGCAGTATTTT. It is translated as CASGVWGGVGDTQYF.